Below are 26 T cell receptor beta chains sequenced from a single sample in a study of cytomegalovirus exposure and HLA in healthy donors. PCR involved 60 Vbeta and 13 Jbeta primers. Produced via immunoSEQ multiplex PCR; TCRdb's table is partial and in-frame only. The table lists about 130,000 clones, around 74% of them singletons, with 3.1% in the top ten. Source material: PBMCs. The source of these receptors is a man aged 25 to 40 in good health and CMV-seronegative.

This clone came up a few times. The chain carries TRBV11-3 and TRBJ2-2; perhaps TRBD1 as D (6 bases). This CDR3 region has 16 residues. From germline, CDR1 is SGHNT and CDR2 YENEEA. V was pared by 5 bases and J by 3 bases, with 16 bases between. Here the CDR3 DNA reads TGTGCCAGCAGCCCACGAGGGGGTTATCACACCGGGGAGCTGTTTTTT. The encoded protein is CASSPRGGYHTGELFF.

The rearrangement links TRBV7-2 to TRBJ2-5; possible D gene TRBD2, 6 bases. This CDR3 region has 13 residues. Trimming took 5 bases from V and 7 from J, leaving 14 bases between them. CDR1 SGHTA and CDR2 FQGNSA come from the germline V gene. The chain's CDR3 is CASSPIRGGTQYF. The CDR3 DNA is TGTGCCAGCAGCCCGATTAGGGGAGGGACCCAGTACTTC.

In its sample, this clone was seen once. This chain uses TRBV7-9 with TRBJ1-1; D is unresolved. V was trimmed by 5 bases and J by 1 base, leaving 8 bases between them. CDR1 and CDR2 (germline): SEHNR, FQNEAQ (reference sequence). The length of the CDR3 is 13 residues. The CDR3 bases are TGTGCCAGCAGCCAAGCTTCGAACACTGAAGCTTTCTTT. It codes for CASSQASNTEAFF.

Comments on this clone: The junction and the germline gene differ at one end; a read error may be behind it. The chain employs TRBV7-7 and TRBJ2-5, with 10 nucleotides matching TRBD2. The CDR3 loop spans 15 amino acids. Per the germline V gene, CDR1 is SSHAT and CDR2 is FNYEAQ (reference sequence). The DNA for the CDR3 is TGTGCTAGCAGCTTAGGCGCTAGCGGGGGTGAGACCCAGTACTTC. Translated, it gives CASSLGASGGETQYF.

This clone has just a few counts. V gene TRBV20-1 combines with J gene TRBJ1-1; D is perhaps TRBD1 (5 bases). Germline-derived CDR1 and CDR2 are DFQATT and SNEGSKA (reference sequence). The length of the CDR3 is 11 residues. V lost 6 bases and J 7 bases, leaving 12 bases between the germline ends. CDR3 nucleotides: TGCAGTGCGGGACTAGGCTTTGAAGCTTTCTTT. It is translated as CSAGLGFEAFF.

This clone was recorded only once. The chain employs TRBV7-2 and TRBJ2-1; 8 nucleotides line up with TRBD2. The V and J ends lost 8 bases and 7 bases, in that order; junction bases with no gene match: 1. The CDR3 is made up of 11 amino acids. Germline V lookup: CDR1 SGHTA, CDR2 FQGNSA. The CDR3: CASGTSNEQFF. CDR3 bases: TGTGCCAGCGGGACTAGTAATGAGCAGTTCTTC.

The rearrangement joins TRBV7-2 to TRBJ2-6; possible D gene TRBD1, 6 bases. The CDR3 spans 17 residues. Deletions cut 0 bases from V and 1 base from J, with 10 bases between. In germline, CDR1 is SGHTA, CDR2 FQGNSA. CDR3 amino acids: CASSLAGAKSGANVLTF. The CDR3 DNA is TGTGCCAGCAGCTTAGCGGGGGCGAAATCTGGGGCCAACGTCCTGACTTTC. The full variable domain, rest sourced from reference TRBV7-2 and TRBJ2-6, is GAGVSQSPSNKVTEKGKDVELRCDPISGHTALYWYRQSLGQGLEFLIYFQGNSAPDKSGLPSDRFSAERTGGSVSTLTIQRTQQEDSAVYLCASSLAGAKSGANVLTFGAGSRLTVL.

V usage is TRBV2 and J usage is TRBJ1-2; D gene ambiguous. Between the trimmed V and J ends, which lost 6 bases and 6 bases, there was a span of 14 bases. This CDR3 is built from 13 residues. Per germline, CDR1 SNHLY and CDR2 FYNNEI. The CDR3 nucleotides read TGTGCCAGCAGAGAGGGTCAAGACGATGGCTACACCTTC. Amino acids: CASREGQDDGYTF.

The rearrangement links TRBV7-2 to TRBJ2-7; 11 positions agree with TRBD2. The CDR3 has 16 amino acids. V lost 3 bases, J lost 1 base, and 5 bases stayed unmatched. CDR1 SGHTA and CDR2 FQGNSA come from the germline V gene. The CDR3 sequence: CASSFTSGGRSYEQYF. The CDR3 DNA reads TGTGCCAGCAGCTTCACTAGCGGGGGCCGTTCCTACGAGCAGTACTTC.

This clone has only one observation. The chain recombines TRBV9 with TRBJ1-2, with D perhaps TRBD1 (6 bases). Trimming left V 8 bases short and J 8 bases short, with 25 bases between. The CDR3 loop spans 15 amino acids. Germline assignment: CDR1 SGDLS and CDR2 YYNGEE. The CDR3 region is CASTPSGRGAQGYTF. In DNA, the CDR3 is TGTGCCAGTACCCCATCCGGCCGGGGGGCTCAGGGCTACACCTTC.

The V and J genes are TRBV9 and TRBJ2-5; D not resolved. Germline V lookup: CDR1 SGDLS, CDR2 YYNGEE. CDR3 size: 13 residues. Between the trimmed V and J ends, which lost 0 bases and 5 bases, there was a span of 8 bases. The CDR3 is CASSVGALETQYF. Written as DNA, the CDR3 is TGTGCCAGCAGCGTAGGGGCGTTGGAGACCCAGTACTTC. Supplemented by reference TRBV9 and TRBJ2-5, the full variable domain reads DSGVTQTPKHLITATGQRVTLRCSPRSGDLSVYWYQQSLDQGLQFLIQYYNGEERAKGNILERFSAQQFPDLHSELNLSSLELGDSALYFCASSVGALETQYFGPGTRLLVL.

A few counts support this clone. J is TRBJ1-1 and V is TRBV10-3, with D possibly being TRBD1 (5 bases). Germline values: CDR1 ENHRY, CDR2 SYGVKD. The V end lost 11 bases, the J end lost 4 bases, and 20 bases lay between the germline ends. This CDR3 has 14 amino acids. The CDR3 here is CASGGGKTGTEAFF. The DNA of the CDR3 is TGTGCCTCGGGGGGGGGTAAGACGGGCACTGAAGCTTTCTTT.

This chain connects TRBV4-3 to TRBJ2-5; D remains ambiguous. Germline V gene lookup returns CDR1 LGHNA and CDR2 YSLEER. This CDR3 spans 13 amino acids. V was trimmed by 4 bases and J by 4 bases, leaving 10 bases between them. CDR3 bases: TGCGCCAGCAGCCCAGCGTTTGGAGAGACCCAGTACTTC. Residues: CASSPAFGETQYF.

The V and J genes are TRBV10-3 and TRBJ2-2, with 7 bases lining up with TRBD1. Looked up from germline, CDR1 is ENHRY and CDR2 is SYGVKD. The length of the CDR3 is 15 residues. Trimming took 4 bases from V and 3 from J; bases not matched to a gene: 5. The CDR3 region is CAISARTGDTGELFF. The CDR3 nucleotides are TGTGCCATCAGTGCGCGGACAGGAGACACCGGGGAGCTGTTTTTT.

The chain links TRBV2 to TRBJ1-4, with D perhaps matching TRBD1 (5 bases). The V and J ends lost 7 bases and 8 bases respectively, with 26 bases between them. Germline CDR1 and CDR2: SNHLY and FYNNEI. This CDR3 is 17 amino acids long. The CDR3 here is CASTLSPDSRGNEKLFF. The CDR3 bases are TGTGCCAGCACCCTATCCCCCGACAGTAGGGGAAACGAAAAACTGTTTTTT.

The chain carries TRBV29-1 and TRBJ2-1; D remains ambiguous. Germline V gene sequence: CDR1 SQVTM, CDR2 ANQGSEA. V was pared by 3 bases and J by 7 bases, with 19 bases between. CDR3 length: 15 amino acids. The CDR3 spells CSVETPRALRNEQFF. The DNA for the CDR3 is TGCAGCGTTGAGACCCCCCGCGCCCTCAGGAATGAGCAGTTCTTC.

The genes are TRBV10-3 and TRBJ2-1; unclear D gene. CDR1 is ENHRY and CDR2 is SYGVKD in the germline V gene. V was pared by 0 bases and J by 9 bases, with 12 bases between. This CDR3 spans 14 amino acids. CDR3 in amino acids: CAISESTDVGEQFF. As DNA, the CDR3 is TGTGCCATCAGTGAGTCGACTGACGTGGGTGAGCAGTTCTTC.

The J gene is TRBJ2-7, the V gene TRBV4-3; 10 bases are a match to TRBD1. The CDR3 runs to 15 residues. V lost 0 bases to trimming and J lost 2 bases; unmatched junction nucleotides: 1. Germline V gene data show CDR1 as LGHNA and CDR2 as YSLEER. The CDR3 region has the DNA TGCGCCAGCAGCCAAGAAGGGACAGGGGCCTACGAGCAGTACTTC. It codes for CASSQEGTGAYEQYF.

This rearrangement joins TRBV7-6 to TRBJ2-1; 12 nucleotides agree with TRBD1. This CDR3 contains 15 residues. With V trimmed by 5 bases and J by 7 bases, 6 bases remained unmatched. Germline V gene data show CDR1 as SGHVS and CDR2 as FNYEAQ. Here the CDR3 DNA reads TGTGCCAGCAGCGTCGGGACAGGGGGCTTGAATGAGCAGTTCTTC. It yields the protein CASSVGTGGLNEQFF.

The V call is TRBV7-9, the J call TRBJ2-1, with D maybe TRBD2 (6 bases). Trimming shortened V by 10 bases and J by 10 bases, and 11 bases separated the two germline ends. Per germline, CDR1 SEHNR and CDR2 FQNEAQ (reference sequence). The CDR3 covers 10 residues. The CDR3 spells CATRLAEQFF. The CDR3 region has the DNA TGTGCCACCCGTCTAGCGGAGCAGTTCTTC. The entire variable domain, with the rest obtained from reference TRBV7-9 and TRBJ2-1, is as follows: DTGVSQNPRHKITKRGQNVTFRCDPISEHNRLYWYRQTLGQGPEFLTYFQNEAQLEKSRLLSDRFSAERPKGSFSTLEIQRTEQGDSAMYLCATRLAEQFFGPGTRLTVL.

This clone was recorded only once. The chain carries TRBV6-5 and TRBJ2-1; no clear D. This CDR3 is built from 16 residues. The V gene lost 2 bases and the J gene lost 4 bases, with 15 bases spanning the gap. Germline V CDR1 and CDR2: MNHEY, SVGAGI. CDR3 sequence: CASSYRVLGSYNEQFF. In DNA form, the CDR3 reads TGTGCCAGCAGTTACCGAGTCCTCGGGTCTTACAATGAGCAGTTCTTC.

The chain employs TRBV30 and TRBJ2-1, with no clear D. There are 11 residues in the CDR3. V lost 2 bases and J 4 bases, leaving 3 bases between the germline ends. CDR1 GTSNPN and CDR2 SVGIG come from the germline V gene (reference sequence). CDR3 nucleotides: TGTGCCTGGAGTCCGTACAATGAGCAGTTCTTC. This encodes CAWSPYNEQFF.

This sequence joins TRBV28 and TRBJ2-7, with TRBD2 as a possible D gene (5 bases). CDR3 size: 13 residues. The V end was cut by 10 bases, the J end by 4 bases, with 17 bases between. In germline, CDR1 is MDHEN, CDR2 SYDVKM. CDR3: CAISGEGLYEQYF. CDR3 nucleotides: TGTGCCATTTCAGGAGAGGGTTTATACGAGCAGTACTTC.

This chain connects TRBV27 to TRBJ2-1; 9 nucleotides match TRBD1. Germline V gene data show CDR1 as MNHEY and CDR2 as SMNVEV (reference sequence). V shed 6 bases and J 8 bases; nucleotides not matched to a gene: 14. This CDR3 spans 16 amino acids. In nucleotides, the CDR3 is TGTGCCAGCAGGGAAGAAACAGGGGGCGTATTAGATGAGCAGTTCTTC. Amino acid sequence: CASREETGGVLDEQFF.

This chain connects TRBV2 to TRBJ1-5; D is perhaps TRBD1 (6 bases). Germline loops: CDR1 SNHLY, CDR2 FYNNEI. Between the trimmed V and J ends, which lost 5 bases and 6 bases, there was a span of 14 bases. CDR3 length: 14 amino acids. CDR3 loop: CASSPQGQGQPQHF. CDR3 DNA sequence: TGTGCCAGCAGTCCTCAGGGGCAGGGTCAGCCCCAGCATTTT.

This clone was detected many times. The chain carries TRBV28 and TRBJ1-5; TRBD1 matches 7 bases. The ends lost 4 bases at V and 6 bases at J; junction bases unmatched: 6. The CDR3 spans 14 residues. Germline V lookup: CDR1 MDHEN, CDR2 SYDVKM. The CDR3 region has the DNA TGTGCCAGCAGTTACCTGACAGGGTCTCAGCCCCAGCATTTT. Translation: CASSYLTGSQPQHF.